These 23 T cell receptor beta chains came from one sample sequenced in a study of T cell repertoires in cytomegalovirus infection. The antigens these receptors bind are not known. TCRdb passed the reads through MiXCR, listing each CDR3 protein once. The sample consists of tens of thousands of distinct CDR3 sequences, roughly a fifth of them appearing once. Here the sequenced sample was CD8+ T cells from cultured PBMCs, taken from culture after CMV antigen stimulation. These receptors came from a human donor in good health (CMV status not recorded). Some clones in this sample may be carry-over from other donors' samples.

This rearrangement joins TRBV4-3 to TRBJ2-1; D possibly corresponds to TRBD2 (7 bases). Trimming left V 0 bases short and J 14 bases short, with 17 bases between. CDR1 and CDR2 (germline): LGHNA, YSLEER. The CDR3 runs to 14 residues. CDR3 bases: TGCGCCAGCAGCCAAGATTATAGGGGGGGGTGGGAGTTCTTC. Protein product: CASSQDYRGGWEFF.

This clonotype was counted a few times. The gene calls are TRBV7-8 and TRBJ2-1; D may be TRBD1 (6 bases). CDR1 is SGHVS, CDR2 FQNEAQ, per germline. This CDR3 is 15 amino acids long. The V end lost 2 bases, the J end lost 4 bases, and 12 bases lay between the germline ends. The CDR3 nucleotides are TGTGCCAGCAGCTTACTGGACAGTACTTACAATGAGCAGTTCTTC. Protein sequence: CASSLLDSTYNEQFF.

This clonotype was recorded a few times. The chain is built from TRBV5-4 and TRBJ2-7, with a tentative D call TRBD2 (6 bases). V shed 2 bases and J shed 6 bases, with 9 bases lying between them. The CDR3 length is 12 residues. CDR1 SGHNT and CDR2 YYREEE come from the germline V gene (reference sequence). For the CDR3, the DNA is TGTGCCAGCAGCTTAGGGAGGCTCGAGCAGTACTTC. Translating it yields CASSLGRLEQYF.

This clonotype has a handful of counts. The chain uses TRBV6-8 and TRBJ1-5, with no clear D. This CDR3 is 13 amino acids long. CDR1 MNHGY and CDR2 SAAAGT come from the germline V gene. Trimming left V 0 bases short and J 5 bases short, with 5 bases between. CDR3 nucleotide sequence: TGTGCCAGCAGTTACTCGGTGGATCAGCCCCAGCATTTT. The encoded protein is CASSYSVDQPQHF.

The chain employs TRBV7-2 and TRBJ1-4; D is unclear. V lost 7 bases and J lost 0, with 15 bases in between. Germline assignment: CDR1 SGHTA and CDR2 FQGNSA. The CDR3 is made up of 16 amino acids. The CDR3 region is CASTIHLAPTNEKLFF. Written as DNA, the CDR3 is TGTGCCAGCACCATCCATTTAGCCCCAACTAATGAAAAACTGTTTTTT.

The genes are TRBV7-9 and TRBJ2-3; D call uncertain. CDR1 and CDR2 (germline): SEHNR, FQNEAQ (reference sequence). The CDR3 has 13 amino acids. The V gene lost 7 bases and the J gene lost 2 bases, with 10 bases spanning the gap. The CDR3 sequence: CASTLGTTDTQYF. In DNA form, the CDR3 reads TGTGCCAGCACCCTGGGCACCACAGATACGCAGTATTTT.

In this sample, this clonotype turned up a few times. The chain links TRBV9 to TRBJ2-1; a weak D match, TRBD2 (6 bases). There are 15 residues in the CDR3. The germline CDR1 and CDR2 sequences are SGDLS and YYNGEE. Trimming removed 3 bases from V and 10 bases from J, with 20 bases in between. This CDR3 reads CASSGRRGVFLEQFF. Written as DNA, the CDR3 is TGTGCCAGCAGCGGCCGCCGCGGGGTGTTCCTGGAGCAGTTCTTC.

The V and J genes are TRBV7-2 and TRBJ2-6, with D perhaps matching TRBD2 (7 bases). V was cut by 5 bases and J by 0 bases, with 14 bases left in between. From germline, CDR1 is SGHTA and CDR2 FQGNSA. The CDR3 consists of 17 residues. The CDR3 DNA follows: TGTGCCAGCAGCCAGGGGAGGGGTTACTCTGGGGCCAACGTCCTGACTTTC. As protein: CASSQGRGYSGANVLTF.

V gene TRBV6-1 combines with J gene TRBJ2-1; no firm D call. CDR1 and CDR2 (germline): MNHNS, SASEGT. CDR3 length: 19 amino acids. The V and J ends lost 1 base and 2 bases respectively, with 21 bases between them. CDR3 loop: CASSEGYRTAVGTYNEQFF. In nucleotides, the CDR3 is TGTGCCAGCAGTGAAGGGTACCGGACCGCCGTAGGTACCTACAATGAGCAGTTCTTC.

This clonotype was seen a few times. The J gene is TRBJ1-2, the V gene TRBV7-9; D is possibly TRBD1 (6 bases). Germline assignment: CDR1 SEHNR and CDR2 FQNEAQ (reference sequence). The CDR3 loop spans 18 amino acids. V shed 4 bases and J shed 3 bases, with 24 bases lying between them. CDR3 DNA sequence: TGTGCCAGCAGCTCCAAAGACCAATACAGGGAGCAAGACTATGGCTACACCTTC. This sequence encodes CASSSKDQYREQDYGYTF.

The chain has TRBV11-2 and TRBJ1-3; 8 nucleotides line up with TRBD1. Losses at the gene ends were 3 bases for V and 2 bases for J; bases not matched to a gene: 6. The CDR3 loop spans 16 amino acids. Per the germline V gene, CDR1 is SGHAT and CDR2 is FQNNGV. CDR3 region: CASSLGQVLPGNTIYF. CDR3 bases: TGTGCCAGCAGCTTGGGACAGGTTCTACCTGGAAACACCATATATTTT. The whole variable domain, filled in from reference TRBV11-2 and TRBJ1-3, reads EAGVAQSPRYKIIEKRQSVAFWCNPISGHATLYWYQQILGQGPKLLIQFQNNGVVDDSQLPKDRFSAERLKGVDSTLKIQPAKLEDSAVYLCASSLGQVLPGNTIYFGEGSWLTVV.

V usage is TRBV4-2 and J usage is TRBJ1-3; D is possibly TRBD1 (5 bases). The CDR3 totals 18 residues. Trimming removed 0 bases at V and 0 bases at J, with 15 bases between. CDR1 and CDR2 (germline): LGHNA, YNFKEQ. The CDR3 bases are TGTGCCAGCAGCCAAGAAACGGCGACAGAGAGCTCTGGAAACACCATATATTTT. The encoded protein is CASSQETATESSGNTIYF.

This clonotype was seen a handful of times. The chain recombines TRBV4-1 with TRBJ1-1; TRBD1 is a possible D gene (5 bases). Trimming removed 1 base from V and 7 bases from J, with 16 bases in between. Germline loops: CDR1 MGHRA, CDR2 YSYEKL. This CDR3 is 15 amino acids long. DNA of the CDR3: TGCGCCAGCAGCCAAGGGAGAGCAGGGAGGAGTGAAGCTTTCTTT. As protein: CASSQGRAGRSEAFF.

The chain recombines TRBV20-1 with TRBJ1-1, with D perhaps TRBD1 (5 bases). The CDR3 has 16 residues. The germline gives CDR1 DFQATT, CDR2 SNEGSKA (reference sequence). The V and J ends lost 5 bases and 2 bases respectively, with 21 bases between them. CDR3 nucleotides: TGCAGTGCTTCCGCGACGCGACAGCACCCTAACACTGAAGCTTTCTTT. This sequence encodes CSASATRQHPNTEAFF.

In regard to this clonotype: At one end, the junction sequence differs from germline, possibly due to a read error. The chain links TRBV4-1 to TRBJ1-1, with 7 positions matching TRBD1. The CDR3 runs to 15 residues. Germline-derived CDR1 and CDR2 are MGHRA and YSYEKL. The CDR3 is CASSQVGDSLTEAFF. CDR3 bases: TGTGCCAGCAGCCAAGTGGGGGACAGCCTCACTGAAGCTTTCTTT.

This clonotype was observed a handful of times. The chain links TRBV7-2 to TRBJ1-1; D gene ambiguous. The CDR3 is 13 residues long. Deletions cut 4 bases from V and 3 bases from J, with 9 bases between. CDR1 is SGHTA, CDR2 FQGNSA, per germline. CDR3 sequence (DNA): TGTGCCAGCAGCTCGCTTTATTACACTGAAGCTTTCTTT. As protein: CASSSLYYTEAFF.

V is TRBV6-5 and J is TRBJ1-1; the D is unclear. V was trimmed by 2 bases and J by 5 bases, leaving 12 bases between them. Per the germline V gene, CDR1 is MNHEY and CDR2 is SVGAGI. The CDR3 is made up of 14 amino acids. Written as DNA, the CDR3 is TGTGCCAGCAGTTACGCAGGAGGTGGAACTGAAGCTTTCTTT. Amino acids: CASSYAGGGTEAFF.

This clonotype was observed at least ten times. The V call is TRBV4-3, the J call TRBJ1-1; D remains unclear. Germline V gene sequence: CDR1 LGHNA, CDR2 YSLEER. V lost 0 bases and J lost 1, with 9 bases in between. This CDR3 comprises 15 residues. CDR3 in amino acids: CASSQDRRKNTEAFF. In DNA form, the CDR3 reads TGCGCCAGCAGCCAAGATCGACGGAAGAACACTGAAGCTTTCTTT.

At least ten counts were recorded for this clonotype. Here the CDR3 DNA reads TGTGCCAGTAGTATATCTTTGGGGACTTATCAGCCCCAGCATTTT. Translated: CASSISLGTYQPQHF. This chain connects TRBV19 to TRBJ1-5; D perhaps matches TRBD1 (5 bases). Germline loops: CDR1 LNHDA, CDR2 SQIVND (reference sequence). The CDR3 totals 15 residues. V was shortened by 2 bases and J by 5 bases, with 13 bases between the two germline ends.

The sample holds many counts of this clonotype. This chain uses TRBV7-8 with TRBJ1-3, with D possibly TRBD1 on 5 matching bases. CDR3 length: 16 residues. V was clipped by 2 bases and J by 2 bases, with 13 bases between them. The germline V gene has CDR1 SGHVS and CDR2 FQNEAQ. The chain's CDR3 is CASSLLSGSPGNTIYF. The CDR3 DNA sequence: TGTGCCAGCAGCTTATTATCAGGGTCCCCTGGAAACACCATATATTTT.

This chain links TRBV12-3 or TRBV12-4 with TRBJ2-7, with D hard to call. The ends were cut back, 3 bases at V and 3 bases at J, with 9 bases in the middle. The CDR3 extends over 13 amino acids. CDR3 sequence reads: CASSFKTYYEQYF. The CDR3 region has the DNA TGTGCCAGCAGTTTCAAGACCTACTACGAGCAGTACTTC.

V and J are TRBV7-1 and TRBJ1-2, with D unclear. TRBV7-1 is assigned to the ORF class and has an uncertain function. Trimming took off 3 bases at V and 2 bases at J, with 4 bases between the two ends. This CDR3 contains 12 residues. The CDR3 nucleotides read TGTGCCAGCAGCTCGACCAACTATGGCTACACCTTC. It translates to CASSSTNYGYTF.

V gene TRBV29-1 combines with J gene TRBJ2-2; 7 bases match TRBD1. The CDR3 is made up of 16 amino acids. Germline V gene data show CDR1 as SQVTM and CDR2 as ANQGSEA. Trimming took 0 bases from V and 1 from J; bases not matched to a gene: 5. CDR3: CSVEDRGKKNTGELFF. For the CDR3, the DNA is TGCAGCGTTGAAGACAGGGGGAAAAAGAACACCGGGGAGCTGTTTTTT.